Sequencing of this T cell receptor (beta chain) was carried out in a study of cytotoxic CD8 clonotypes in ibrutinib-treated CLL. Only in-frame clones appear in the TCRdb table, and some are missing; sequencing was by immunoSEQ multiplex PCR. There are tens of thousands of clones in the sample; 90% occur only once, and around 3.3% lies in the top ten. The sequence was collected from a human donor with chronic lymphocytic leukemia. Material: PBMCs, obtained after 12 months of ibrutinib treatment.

CDR3 amino acids: CASMREEVGEKLFF. DNA for the CDR3: TGTGCCAGCATGAGGGAGGAGGTAGGAGAAAAACTGTTTTTT. The genes are TRBV6-5 and TRBJ1-4, with no clear D. The CDR3 extends over 14 amino acids. V dropped 7 bases and J dropped 8 bases, with 17 bases sitting between them. Germline CDR1 and CDR2: MNHEY and SVGAGI.